The 10 T cell receptor beta chains given below trace back to one sample, sequenced in a study of CD8 T cells in Susac syndrome. Random hexamers primed reverse transcription of about 0.45 to 1 ug RNA. TCRdb reprocessed the immunoSEQ multiplex PCR reads via MiXCR and lists one record per CDR3 protein. The data contain 110,000 or so distinct CDR3 sequences, roughly 95% of them seen just once; the ten biggest clones take up roughly 0.096%. The sequencing sample was made of CD4+ T cells from PBMCs. The receptors derive from a human donor in good health.

V usage is TRBV20-1 and J usage is TRBJ1-1, with 7 positions matching TRBD1. The germline CDR1 and CDR2 sequences are DFQATT and SNEGSKA (reference sequence). V lost 0 bases, J lost 5 bases, and 6 bases stayed unmatched. CDR3 length: 14 amino acids. In nucleotides, the CDR3 is TGCAGTGCTAGAGACTCAGGGGGAGGGACTGAAGCTTTCTTT. Amino acid sequence: CSARDSGGGTEAFF.

The rearrangement joins TRBV14 to TRBJ1-4; no clear D. The CDR3 extends over 16 amino acids. V gave up 0 bases and J gave up 7 bases, with 15 bases separating them. Germline-derived CDR1 and CDR2 are SGHDN and FVKESK. CDR3 sequence: CASSQDGAVWSEKLFF. As DNA, the CDR3 is TGTGCCAGCAGCCAAGATGGCGCCGTTTGGAGTGAAAAACTGTTTTTT.

This chain links TRBV10-3 with TRBJ2-3; D possibly uses TRBD1 or TRBD2 (5 bases each). Looked up from germline, CDR1 is ENHRY and CDR2 is SYGVKD. The CDR3 is 15 amino acids. The V end was cut by 7 bases, the J end by 2 bases, with 16 bases between. The CDR3 protein is CAITAEGTVTDTQYF. The CDR3, as DNA: TGTGCCATCACTGCAGAGGGGACCGTCACAGATACGCAGTATTTT.

The chain recombines TRBV2 with TRBJ1-4; possible D gene TRBD1, 6 bases. The CDR3 runs 15 residues. CDR1 and CDR2 (germline): SNHLY, FYNNEI. The V and J ends lost 5 bases and 7 bases respectively, with 17 bases between them. CDR3: CASSRYRVGSEKLFF. The CDR3, as DNA: TGTGCCAGCAGTCGATACAGGGTTGGAAGTGAAAAACTGTTTTTT.

This clonotype is a singleton in its sample. This rearrangement joins TRBV30 to TRBJ2-5, with D possibly being TRBD2 (6 bases). CDR3 length: 12 residues. Germline values: CDR1 GTSNPN, CDR2 SVGIG (reference sequence). V was trimmed by 4 bases and J by 5 bases, leaving 11 bases between them. CDR3 residues: CAWNGGSETQYF. The CDR3 bases are TGTGCCTGGAACGGGGGTAGTGAGACCCAGTACTTC.

The J gene is TRBJ1-6, the V gene TRBV20-1; D is unresolved. The CDR3 is 8 amino acids. Germline V gene sequence: CDR1 DFQATT, CDR2 SNEGSKA (reference sequence). Trimming left V 6 bases short and J 16 bases short, with 7 bases between. DNA of the CDR3: TGCAGTGCAGCCGGGCTCCACTTT. Translating it yields CSAAGLHF.

This chain connects TRBV11-2 to TRBJ2-1; D not certain. The length of the CDR3 is 14 residues. Germline assignment: CDR1 SGHAT and CDR2 FQNNGV. Deletions cut 0 bases from V and 5 bases from J, with 8 bases between. The DNA of the CDR3 is TGTGCCAGCAGCTTAGAGCGGAAGGACAATGAGCAGTTCTTC. Protein sequence: CASSLERKDNEQFF.

A few counts support this clonotype. The J gene is TRBJ2-7, the V gene TRBV18; possibly TRBD1 or TRBD2 for D (5 bases each). The germline V gene encodes CDR1 KGHSH and CDR2 LQKENI. Trimming left V 3 bases short and J 3 bases short, with 9 bases between. The CDR3 runs to 13 residues. This CDR3 is CASSPGTGYEQYF. As DNA, the CDR3 is TGTGCCAGCTCACCCGGGACGGGCTACGAGCAGTACTTC.

V is TRBV4-1 and J is TRBJ2-7, with 8 bases fitting TRBD1. V trimming: 1 base; J trimming: 5 bases; junction bases outside the gene matches: 10. The CDR3 length is 16 residues. CDR1 is MGHRA and CDR2 is YSYEKL in the germline V gene. CDR3 coding DNA: TGCGCCAGCAGCCAAGGCAGGGGGCGCGTGGACCACGAGCAGTACTTC. It codes for CASSQGRGRVDHEQYF.

This chain joins TRBV7-2 and TRBJ2-1; no reliable D call. V was shortened by 1 base and J by 7 bases, with 8 bases between the two germline ends. Looked up from germline, CDR1 is SGHTA and CDR2 is FQGNSA. This CDR3 comprises 13 residues. CDR3 region: CASSLVPVNEQFF. The CDR3 bases are TGTGCCAGCAGCTTAGTGCCAGTTAATGAGCAGTTCTTC.